Below, one TCR beta chain is given with its context. What it binds is unknown. Next came a second PCR, run for about 6 to 12 cycles, which used a sample-barcoded 5' primer along with a J-beta primer mix. TCRdb independently ran MiXCR on the 5' RACE reads; one entry per CDR3 protein. This table holds some 920,000 distinct CDR3 sequences, 51% found once. This record belongs to a study of blood T cells in healthy people across ages. Overall study findings and caveats: Long-lived donors had more naive CD4+ cells and higher diversity than aged donors. PBMCs that were unsorted prevented a conclusive naive versus antigen-experienced comparison. Measured against age, TCR beta diversity per million T cells decreased in a roughly linear manner.

This receptor was taken from a woman aged 55 to 70 in good health. Sample: blood.

DNA for the CDR3: TGTGCCAGCAGTGTTACCGGGGAAACGAATGGCTACACCTTC. Translation: CASSVTGETNGYTF. The V call is TRBV6-1, the J call TRBJ1-2; unclear D gene. The CDR3 contains 14 residues. Germline V gene lookup returns CDR1 MNHNS and CDR2 SASEGT. Trimming stripped 4 bases from V and 6 bases from J, with 15 bases between.